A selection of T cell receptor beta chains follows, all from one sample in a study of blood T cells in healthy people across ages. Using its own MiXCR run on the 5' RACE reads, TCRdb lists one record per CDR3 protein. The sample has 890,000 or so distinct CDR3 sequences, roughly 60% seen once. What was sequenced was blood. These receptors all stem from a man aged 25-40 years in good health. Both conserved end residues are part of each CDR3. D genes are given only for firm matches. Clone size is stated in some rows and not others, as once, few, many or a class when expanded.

CARSCSRGSEQFF TGTGCCCGCAGTTGCTCCCGTGGTAGTGAGCAGTTCTTC TRBJ2-1 NA NA TRBV6-5
CASSQDAGILTEAFF TGCGCCAGCAGCCAGGATGCAGGGATTCTCACTGAAGCTTTCTTT TRBJ1-1 NA NA TRBV4-3
CSVDEGGETQYF TGCAGCGTTGATGAGGGGGGCGAGACCCAGTACTTC TRBJ2-5 NA NA TRBV29-1
CASSWDRGAKNIQYF TGTGCCAGCAGCTGGGACAGGGGAGCCAAAAACATTCAGTACTTC TRBJ2-4 TRBD1 NA TRBV13
CASSFWGQGAETQYF TGTGCCAGCAGCTTTTGGGGACAGGGAGCAGAGACCCAGTACTTC TRBJ2-5 TRBD1 NA TRBV27
CASSLEEGARYEQYF TGTGCCAGCAGTTTAGAGGAGGGGGCGCGGTACGAGCAGTACTTC TRBJ2-7 NA few TRBV12-3/TRBV12-4
CASSFGRTGSTDTQYF TGTGCCAGCAGTTTCGGTCGGACAGGGAGCACAGATACGCAGTATTTT TRBJ2-3 TRBD1 NA TRBV7-9
CASSLGTVGTQYF TGTGCCAGCAGTCTGGGGACAGTAGGGACCCAGTACTTC TRBJ2-5 TRBD1 NA TRBV28
CSVGENNEQFF TGCAGCGTTGGTGAAAACAATGAGCAGTTCTTC TRBJ2-1 NA NA TRBV29-1
CASSLNLGYGYTF TGTGCCAGCAGCTTAAACCTGGGCTATGGCTACACCTTC TRBJ1-2 NA NA TRBV7-2
CASRVTGGEGTQYF TGTGCCAGCAGGGTAACAGGGGGCGAAGGGACCCAGTACTTC TRBJ2-5 TRBD1 NA TRBV6-1
CASRRPGRGGNGYTF TGTGCCAGCAGGCGCCCGGGTCGAGGGGGCAATGGCTACACCTTC TRBJ1-2 TRBD1 NA TRBV9
CASSVGPLGGGRRLYNEQFF TGTGCCAGCAGCGTAGGCCCTCTGGGGGGGGGACGCCGCCTCTACAATGAGCAGTTCTTC TRBJ2-1 TRBD2 once TRBV9
CASSNTGYLHF TGTGCCAGCAGTAATACAGGTTACCTCCACTTT TRBJ1-6 NA few TRBV12-3/TRBV12-4
CASSVAVGSSYNEQFF TGTGCCAGCAGCGTAGCCGTCGGGAGCTCCTACAATGAGCAGTTCTTC TRBJ2-1 NA NA TRBV9
CASSPYTCTGQGLTEAFF TGTGCCAGCAGCCCGTATACATGTACGGGACAGGGCCTCACTGAAGCTTTCTTT TRBJ1-1 TRBD1 NA TRBV14
CATSRADRTYGYTF TGTGCCACCAGCAGAGCCGACAGGACGTATGGCTACACCTTC TRBJ1-2 NA NA TRBV15
CSAREEGVLQGYGYTF TGCAGTGCTAGAGAGGAGGGGGTCCTCCAAGGCTATGGCTACACCTTC TRBJ1-2 NA NA TRBV20-1
CSAREARNPYNEQYF TGCAGTGCTAGAGAGGCGCGGAATCCCTACAATGAGCAGTACTTC TRBJ2-7 NA NA TRBV20-1
CASTEDSPNSPLHF TGTGCCAGCACCGAGGACAGCCCTAATTCACCCCTCCACTTT TRBJ1-6 NA NA TRBV27
CASSSDAGTPNYIQYF TGTGCCAGCAGCTCCGACGCCGGGACACCAAACTACATTCAGTACTTC TRBJ2-4 NA few TRBV7-2
CASSPSGQSANYGYTF TGTGCCAGCAGCCCTTCGGGACAAAGTGCTAACTATGGCTACACCTTC TRBJ1-2 NA once TRBV7-2
CATSSGQGHSYEQYF TGTGCCACCAGTTCCGGACAGGGTCATTCCTACGAGCAGTACTTC TRBJ2-7 TRBD1 NA TRBV24-1
CSVELLSGRENEQYF TGCAGCGTTGAACTACTTAGCGGGAGGGAAAACGAGCAGTACTTC TRBJ2-7 TRBD2 NA TRBV29-1
CASSVGLAGDPSYNEQFF TGTGCCAGCAGCGTAGGGCTAGCGGGGGATCCCTCCTACAATGAGCAGTTCTTC TRBJ2-1 TRBD2 few TRBV9
CSVVGGGPVNEQFF TGCAGCGTTGTAGGGGGGGGCCCGGTCAATGAGCAGTTCTTC TRBJ2-1 NA few TRBV29-1
CASSVGENYGYTF TGTGCCAGCAGCGTAGGAGAGAACTATGGCTACACCTTC TRBJ1-2 NA NA TRBV9
CASSLLAPVSDEQFF TGTGCCAGCAGTCTACTGGCCCCCGTGAGTGATGAGCAGTTCTTC TRBJ2-1 NA NA TRBV27
CASSHGQGAGVGQPQHF TGTGCCAGCAGCCACGGACAGGGGGCAGGAGTGGGTCAGCCCCAGCATTTT TRBJ1-5 TRBD1 few TRBV7-9
CASSSGPPRTDTQYF TGCGCCAGCAGCTCAGGACCTCCGCGCACAGATACGCAGTATTTT TRBJ2-3 NA few TRBV5-1
CASSPTSYTDTQYF TGTGCCAGCAGTCCGACTAGCTACACAGATACGCAGTATTTT TRBJ2-3 TRBD2 NA TRBV12-3/TRBV12-4
CASSFDSQGHEQYF TGTGCCAGCAGCTTTGACTCACAGGGCCACGAGCAGTACTTC TRBJ2-7 NA few TRBV7-3
CASSVVADTQYF TGTGCCAGCAGTGTCGTAGCAGATACGCAGTATTTT TRBJ2-3 NA NA TRBV6-6
CASSLVSNYGYTF TGTGCCAGCAGCTTGGTTTCTAACTATGGCTACACCTTC TRBJ1-2 NA NA TRBV5-6
CSAHAGTSGYEQYF TGCAGTGCCCATGCCGGGACTAGCGGCTACGAGCAGTACTTC TRBJ2-7 TRBD2 NA TRBV20-1
CASSQDHRGAGNIQYF TGCGCCAGCAGCCAAGATCACAGGGGCGCGGGAAACATTCAGTACTTC TRBJ2-4 TRBD1 few TRBV4-3
CAIGMGTGIYGYTF TGTGCCATCGGGATGGGGACAGGGATCTATGGCTACACCTTC TRBJ1-2 TRBD1 NA TRBV10-3
CASSLREGSSTDTQYF TGTGCCAGCAGCTTAAGGGAGGGGTCTAGCACAGATACGCAGTATTTT TRBJ2-3 TRBD2 NA TRBV11-2
CASTVAGGSTDTQYF TGTGCCAGCACCGTAGCGGGGGGGAGCACAGATACGCAGTATTTT TRBJ2-3 TRBD2 NA TRBV9
CSVVSGRSSYNEQFF TGCAGCGTTGTAAGTGGGCGAAGCTCCTACAATGAGCAGTTCTTC TRBJ2-1 NA NA TRBV29-1
CASSSTGASNNEQFF TGTGCCAGCAGCTCAACCGGGGCTTCTAACAATGAGCAGTTCTTC TRBJ2-1 NA many TRBV7-2
CASSQEAGQGTYGYTF TGTGCCAGCAGCCAAGAGGCGGGACAGGGAACCTATGGCTACACCTTC TRBJ1-2 TRBD1 few TRBV4-2
CASSLDKGVSPLHF TGCGCCAGCAGCTTGGATAAAGGAGTTTCACCCCTCCACTTT TRBJ1-6 NA NA TRBV5-1
CASSLRGGFGGTDTQYF TGTGCCAGCAGTTTGCGGGGGGGTTTTGGTGGCACAGATACGCAGTATTTT TRBJ2-3 TRBD2 few TRBV27
CASSSGTPGLEYEQYF TGTGCCAGCAGTTCGGGGACTCCGGGACTAGAGTACGAGCAGTACTTC TRBJ2-7 TRBD2 NA TRBV27
CSATRTGYEQYF TGCAGTGCAACCAGGACAGGCTACGAGCAGTACTTC TRBJ2-7 TRBD1 NA TRBV20-1
CASSYGQETQYF TGTGCCAGCAGTTACGGACAAGAGACCCAGTACTTC TRBJ2-5 NA many TRBV6-2/TRBV6-3
CSAVGLAGFPSYEQYF TGCAGCGCCGTAGGGCTAGCGGGGTTTCCCTCCTACGAGCAGTACTTC TRBJ2-7 TRBD2 few TRBV29-1
CASSEGQGYNEQFF TGTGCCAGCAGCGAGGGACAGGGGTACAATGAGCAGTTCTTC TRBJ2-1 TRBD1 few TRBV9
CASSQEPGLAGGRVDTQYF TGCGCCAGCAGCCAAGAACCGGGACTAGCGGGGGGGCGTGTAGATACGCAGTATTTT TRBJ2-3 TRBD2 NA TRBV4-3
CSARSGSGGDQETQYF TGCAGTGCTAGGTCTGGCAGCGGGGGGGACCAAGAGACCCAGTACTTC TRBJ2-5 TRBD2 NA TRBV20-1
CSARPLGTEPQHF TGCAGTGCTAGACCCCTGGGAACGGAGCCCCAGCATTTT TRBJ1-5 NA NA TRBV20-1
CASSRGTSGGNEQFF TGTGCCAGCAGCCGGGGGACTAGCGGGGGCAATGAGCAGTTCTTC TRBJ2-1 TRBD2 NA TRBV5-4